Presented here are 25 T cell receptor beta chains from one specimen sequenced in a study of STAT5B mutations in CD4+ large granular lymphocyte leukemia. Some clones are missing from TCRdb's copy, which holds only in-frame ones; the method was immunoSEQ multiplex PCR. Of 48,000 or so clones in the sample, roughly 72% are singletons; the top ten hold roughly 1.4%. The sequenced sample was CD4+ T cells from blood buffy coats. All receptors derive from a human donor in good health.

This clone was seen a handful of times. This chain uses TRBV15 with TRBJ1-4; D unresolved. Germline CDR1 LNHNV, CDR2 YYDKDF (reference sequence). CDR3 size: 12 residues. The CDR3 sequence: CACRRNNEKLFF. The CDR3 DNA sequence: TGTGCTTGTAGGAGGAATAATGAAAAACTGTTTTTT.

This clone was picked up a small number of times. The chain carries TRBV4-2 and TRBJ1-5; D is uncertain. Germline-derived CDR1 and CDR2 are LGHNA and YNFKEQ. With 0 bases removed from V and 6 bases from J, the gap between germline ends came to 6 bases. The CDR3 extends over 13 amino acids. The CDR3 bases are TGTGCCAGCAGCCAAGATGAAATTCAGCCCCAGCATTTT. Its protein is CASSQDEIQPQHF.

The V and J genes are TRBV6-5 and TRBJ1-1; D gene unclear. Germline CDR1 reads MNHEY; CDR2 reads SVGAGI. This CDR3 has 13 amino acids. Trimming left V 8 bases short and J 1 base short, with 11 bases between. The CDR3 region has the DNA TGTGCCAGCGTCGGTCGGAGGAACACTGAAGCTTTCTTT. This encodes CASVGRRNTEAFF.

This chain uses TRBV7-4 with TRBJ1-5; possibly TRBD1 for D (5 bases). Trimming took 1 base from V and 3 from J, leaving 19 bases between them. This CDR3 has 18 amino acids. Germline CDR1 and CDR2: SGHVT and SQSDAQ. CDR3 nucleotide sequence: TGTGCCAGCAGCTTAGTCTGGGGTGACAGAGTACACAATCAGCCCCAGCATTTT. It yields the protein CASSLVWGDRVHNQPQHF. The whole variable domain, filled in from reference TRBV7-4 and TRBJ1-5, reads GAGVSQSPRYKVAKRGRDVALRCDSISGHVTLYWYRQTLGQGSEVLTYSQSDAQRDKSGRPSGRFSAERPERSVSTLKIQRTEQGDSAVYLCASSLVWGDRVHNQPQHFGDGTRLSIL.

This chain links TRBV19 with TRBJ2-2, with a tentative D call TRBD1 (5 bases). The ends were cut back, 3 bases at V and 7 bases at J, with 12 bases in the middle. This CDR3 is 14 amino acids long. The germline V gene encodes CDR1 LNHDA and CDR2 SQIVND (reference sequence). In DNA form, the CDR3 reads TGTGCCAGTAGTATCCAGTTTCAGGGCGGGGAGCTGTTTTTT. Encoded protein: CASSIQFQGGELFF.

This clone was detected a few times. V is TRBV6-5 and J is TRBJ1-1; maybe TRBD1 (5 bases). CDR3 length equals 13 residues. The germline V gene has CDR1 MNHEY and CDR2 SVGAGI. Trimming pared 6 bases from V and 5 bases from J, leaving 13 bases between. CDR3 DNA sequence: TGTGCCAGCAGCTCCGGGGGAGGAACTGAAGCTTTCTTT. As protein: CASSSGGGTEAFF.

This clone was counted a few times. The rearrangement links TRBV28 to TRBJ1-1; 10 bases are a match to TRBD1. V was pared by 5 bases and J by 6 bases, with 6 bases of the junction left unmatched. The germline CDR1 and CDR2 sequences are MDHEN and SYDVKM. This CDR3 has 14 amino acids. The CDR3 loop reads CASSRRQGAPEAFF. The CDR3 DNA sequence: TGTGCCAGCAGTCGCCGACAGGGGGCCCCTGAAGCTTTCTTT. Variable domain in full (rest from reference TRBV28 and TRBJ1-1): DVKVTQSSRYLVKRTGEKVFLECVQDMDHENMFWYRQDPGLGLRLIYFSYDVKMKEKGDIPEGYSVSREKKERFSLILESASTNQTSMYLCASSRRQGAPEAFFGQGTRLTVV.

In this sample, this clone turned up a few times. The chain uses TRBV18 and TRBJ1-6, with unresolved D. The V gene lost 5 bases and the J gene lost 10 bases, with 15 bases spanning the gap. Germline CDR1 reads KGHSH; CDR2 reads LQKENI. This CDR3 comprises 14 residues. CDR3 bases: TGTGCCAGCTCAACCGAGGGCATAGGATCACCCCTCCACTTT. Its protein is CASSTEGIGSPLHF.

This rearrangement joins TRBV6-5 to TRBJ2-7; 12 bases align to TRBD2. Germline V lookup: CDR1 MNHEY, CDR2 SVGAGI. The CDR3 extends over 14 amino acids. Trimming at V came to 6 bases and at J to 2 bases, leaving 2 bases not matched to a gene. CDR3 in amino acids: CASRRLAGAYEQYF. DNA for the CDR3: TGTGCCAGCAGAAGACTAGCGGGGGCCTACGAGCAGTACTTC.

This chain links TRBV27 with TRBJ1-1; D remains ambiguous. Trimming shortened V by 3 bases and J by 7 bases, and 6 bases separated the two germline ends. The CDR3 contains 11 residues. CDR1 is MNHEY, CDR2 SMNVEV, per germline (reference sequence). The CDR3 DNA reads TGTGCCAGCAGTTTGACCCTTGAAGCTTTCTTT. It codes for CASSLTLEAFF.

This chain connects TRBV10-3 to TRBJ1-1, with 7 bases fitting TRBD1. Unmatched junction bases numbered 7, after V lost 4 bases and J lost 2 bases. The CDR3 runs to 15 residues. Germline CDR1 is ENHRY and CDR2 is SYGVKD. The CDR3 is CAISGNTGVNTEAFF. CDR3 coding DNA: TGTGCCATCAGTGGAAATACAGGGGTAAACACTGAAGCTTTCTTT.

The chain has TRBV7-9 and TRBJ1-6; D gene ambiguous. CDR3 length equals 13 residues. CDR1 is SEHNR, CDR2 FQNEAQ, per germline (reference sequence). Trimming left V 5 bases short and J 9 bases short, with 11 bases between. The CDR3 sequence: CASSGVAGSPLHF. CDR3 DNA: TGTGCCAGCAGCGGGGTCGCGGGTTCACCCCTCCACTTT.

The chain combines TRBV2 with TRBJ1-1; the D is unclear. Germline V gene lookup returns CDR1 SNHLY and CDR2 FYNNEI. The CDR3 is 14 amino acids. The ends were cut back, 3 bases at V and 0 bases at J, with 8 bases in the middle. CDR3 residues: CASSEPPMNTEAFF. CDR3 nucleotides: TGTGCCAGCAGTGAGCCGCCTATGAACACTGAAGCTTTCTTT. The whole variable domain, remainder taken from reference TRBV2 and TRBJ1-1, is EPEVTQTPSHQVTQMGQEVILRCVPISNHLYFYWYRQILGQKVEFLVSFYNNEISEKSEIFDDQFSVERPDGSNFTLKIRSTKLEDSAMYFCASSEPPMNTEAFFGQGTRLTVV.

The chain uses TRBV5-1 and TRBJ1-1, with D uncertain. The V gene's germline CDR1 is SGHRS and CDR2 YFSETQ. V was clipped by 0 bases and J by 3 bases, with 6 bases between them. CDR3 length equals 13 residues. The CDR3 reads CASSLGFDTEAFF. CDR3 in DNA: TGCGCCAGCAGCTTGGGCTTCGACACTGAAGCTTTCTTT.

The rearrangement uses TRBV5-3 and TRBJ2-7; no reliable D call. TRBV5-3 is an ORF, with its function uncertain. The CDR3 totals 17 residues. V was shortened by 3 bases and J by 0 bases, with 19 bases between the two germline ends. The CDR3 nucleotides read TGTGCCAGAAGCTACGGTCCCGACTGGTCGAGCTCCTACGAGCAGTACGTC. Amino acid sequence: CARSYGPDWSSSYEQYV.

This sequence joins TRBV10-3 and TRBJ2-2; D is ambiguous. V lost 6 bases, J lost 4 bases, and 6 bases lay in between. The CDR3 runs to 12 residues. Germline CDR1 reads ENHRY; CDR2 reads SYGVKD. The CDR3 region is CAIRTATGELFF. In DNA, the CDR3 is TGTGCCATCAGAACAGCCACCGGGGAGCTGTTTTTT.

About this clone: Distinct nucleotide sequences in the sample also encode this CDR3. The chain is built from TRBV11-1 and TRBJ1-5; 7 nucleotides match TRBD1. After removal of 5 bases from V and 5 bases from J, the junction contained 3 bases not matched to a gene. Germline V gene sequence: CDR1 SGHAT, CDR2 FQDESV (reference sequence). This CDR3 is 13 amino acids long. Here the CDR3 reads CASSQGGDQPQHF. DNA of the CDR3: TGTGCCAGCAGCCAGGGGGGCGATCAGCCCCAGCATTTT.

A single count supports this clone. The chain combines TRBV7-9 with TRBJ1-2; D is uncertain. CDR1 SEHNR and CDR2 FQNEAQ come from the germline V gene (reference sequence). The CDR3 runs to 14 residues. The V gene lost 1 base and the J gene lost 8 bases, with 14 bases spanning the gap. The CDR3 reads CASSLERPVGGYTF. The CDR3, as DNA: TGTGCCAGCAGCTTAGAGAGGCCGGTCGGCGGCTACACCTTC.

DNA for the CDR3: TGCGCCAGCAGCTTGGCTCAGGGGTTGGATGGCTACACCTTC. Translated, it gives CASSLAQGLDGYTF. The chain links TRBV5-1 to TRBJ1-2, with TRBD1 as a possible D gene (6 bases). Germline V lookup: CDR1 SGHRS, CDR2 YFSETQ. Trimming pared 0 bases from V and 6 bases from J, leaving 12 bases between. This CDR3 is 14 amino acids long.

This rearrangement joins TRBV19 to TRBJ1-2, with D possibly being TRBD1 (5 bases). In germline, CDR1 is LNHDA, CDR2 SQIVND (reference sequence). Trimming shortened V by 0 bases and J by 0 bases, and 8 bases separated the two germline ends. This CDR3 region has 15 residues. This CDR3 reads CASSIDGGSNYGYTF. CDR3 coding DNA: TGTGCCAGTAGTATAGATGGGGGATCTAACTATGGCTACACCTTC. Full variable domain (outside the CDR3, taken from reference TRBV19 and TRBJ1-2): DGGITQSPKYLFRKEGQNVTLSCEQNLNHDAMYWYRQDPGQGLRLIYYSQIVNDFQKGDIAEGYSVSREKKESFPLTVTSAQKNPTAFYLCASSIDGGSNYGYTFGSGTRLTVV.

For this clone: Mismatch with germline at one junction end may stem from a read error. The chain has TRBV7-7 and TRBJ2-5; TRBD2 is a possible D gene (7 bases). CDR3 size: 14 residues. Looked up from germline, CDR1 is SSHAT and CDR2 is FNYEAQ (reference sequence). The CDR3 loop is CASSFGRGQETQYF. CDR3 bases: TGTGCTAGCAGCTTTGGGAGGGGGCAAGAGACCCAGTACTTC.

The rearrangement uses TRBV28 and TRBJ2-7; maybe TRBD2 (7 bases). Germline CDR1 is MDHEN and CDR2 is SYDVKM. Between the trimmed V and J ends, which lost 7 bases and 2 bases, there was a span of 18 bases. This CDR3 is 15 amino acids long. CDR3 sequence (DNA): TGTGCCAGCACAACTTCGGGGGGCACAGCCTACGAGCAGTACTTC. Its translation is CASTTSGGTAYEQYF.

The chain links TRBV5-4 to TRBJ1-1; perhaps TRBD1 as D (5 bases). The germline V gene encodes CDR1 SGHNT and CDR2 YYREEE (reference sequence). Trimming stripped 5 bases from V and 4 bases from J, with 12 bases between. This CDR3 is 13 amino acids long. The CDR3 spells CASSWRGGTEAFF. The CDR3 nucleotides read TGTGCCAGCAGTTGGAGGGGCGGCACTGAAGCTTTCTTT.

V usage is TRBV5-1 and J usage is TRBJ2-4, with TRBD2 as a possible D gene (6 bases). Germline assignment: CDR1 SGHRS and CDR2 YFSETQ. V lost 2 bases and J lost 8, with 11 bases in between. The CDR3 covers 13 residues. CDR3 DNA sequence: TGCGCCAGCAGCTTCATGGGAGGAGACATTCAGTACTTC. This gives the protein CASSFMGGDIQYF. Together with reference TRBV5-1 and TRBJ2-4, the CDR3 gives the full variable domain: KAGVTQTPRYLIKTRGQQVTLSCSPISGHRSVSWYQQTPGQGLQFLFEYFSETQRNKGNFPGRFSGRQFSNSRSEMNVSTLELGDSALYLCASSFMGGDIQYFGAGTRLSVL.

The V gene is TRBV30, the J gene TRBJ2-3, with D possibly matching TRBD2 (5 bases). V lost 1 base, J lost 8 bases, and 10 bases lay in between. Per the germline V gene, CDR1 is GTSNPN and CDR2 is SVGIG (reference sequence). The CDR3 is 12 residues long. The CDR3 reads CAWSGGSGTQYF. The CDR3 DNA follows: TGTGCCTGGAGTGGCGGGTCGGGTACGCAGTATTTT.